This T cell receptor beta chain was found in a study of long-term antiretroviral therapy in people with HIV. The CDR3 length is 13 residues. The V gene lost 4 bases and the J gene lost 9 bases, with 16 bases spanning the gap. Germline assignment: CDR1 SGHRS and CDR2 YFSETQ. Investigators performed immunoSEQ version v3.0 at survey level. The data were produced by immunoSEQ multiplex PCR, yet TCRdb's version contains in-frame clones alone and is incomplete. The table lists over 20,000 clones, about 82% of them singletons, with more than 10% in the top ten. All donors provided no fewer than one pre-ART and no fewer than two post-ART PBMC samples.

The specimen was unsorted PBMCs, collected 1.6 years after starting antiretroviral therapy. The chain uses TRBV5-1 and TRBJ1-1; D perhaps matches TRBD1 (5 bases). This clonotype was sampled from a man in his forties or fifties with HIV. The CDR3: CASSPGDYPKAFF. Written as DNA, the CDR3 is TGCGCCAGCAGCCCCGGGGACTACCCTAAAGCTTTCTTT.